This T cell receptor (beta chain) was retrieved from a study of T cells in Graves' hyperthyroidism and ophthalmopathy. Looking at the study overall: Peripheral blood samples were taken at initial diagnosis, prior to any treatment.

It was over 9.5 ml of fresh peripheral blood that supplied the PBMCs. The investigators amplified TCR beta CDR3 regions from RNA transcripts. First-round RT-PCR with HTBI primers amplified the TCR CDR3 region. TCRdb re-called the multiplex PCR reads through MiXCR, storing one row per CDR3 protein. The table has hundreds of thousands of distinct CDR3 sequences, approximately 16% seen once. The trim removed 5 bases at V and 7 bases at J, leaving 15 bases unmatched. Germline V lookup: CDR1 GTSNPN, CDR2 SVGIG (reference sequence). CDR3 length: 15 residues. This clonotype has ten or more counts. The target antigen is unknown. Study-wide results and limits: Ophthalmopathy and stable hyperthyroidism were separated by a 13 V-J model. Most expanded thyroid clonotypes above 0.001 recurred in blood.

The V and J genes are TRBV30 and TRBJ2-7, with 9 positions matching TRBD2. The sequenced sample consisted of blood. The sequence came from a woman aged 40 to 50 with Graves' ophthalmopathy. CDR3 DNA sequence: TGTGCCTGGGATACTAGCGGGTACCCCTCCGGGGAGCAGTACTTC. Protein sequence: CAWDTSGYPSGEQYF.